The T cell receptor beta chain described here comes from a study of Ad26.COV2.S vaccination and SARS-CoV-2 variants. Unmatched junction bases numbered 5, after V lost 1 base and J lost 5 bases. There are 15 residues in the CDR3. Germline CDR1 SGHRS, CDR2 YFSETQ. Treatment indicated: some 20 received Ad26.COV2.S at low or high dose, single or two shots; 5 received placebo; per-sample allocation not given. Day 63 following the first vaccine or placebo injection was when the samples were taken. Profiled with immunoSEQ multiplex PCR; TCRdb holds only in-frame clones, not every one. Of a few hundred thousand clones detected, around 87% appear once; the ten largest clones hold about 3.4%.

This receptor was obtained from a person aged 18-60 years who received the Ad26.COV2.S COVID-19 vaccine or a placebo. This sequence joins TRBV5-1 and TRBJ2-5, with TRBD2 identical over 10 bases. The sequencing used peripheral blood, collected in a trial of Ad26.COV2.S vaccine versus placebo. CDR3 region: CASSLRSGGVETQYF. DNA of the CDR3: TGCGCCAGCAGCTTGCGAAGCGGGGGGGTGGAGACCCAGTACTTC.